This T cell receptor (beta chain) is drawn from a study of PD-1 blockade in classical Hodgkin lymphoma. Study details: Patients had nivolumab dosed at 3 mg/kg, delivered intravenously every 2 weeks.

Study results and caveats: Similar baseline diversity was found in complete responders and newly diagnosed patients. Undefined causes, possibly disease activity or prior therapy, underlie the repertoire differences. There was a significant rise in CD4+ TCR diversity by C4D1, with no such rise for CD8+.

Only in-frame clones appear in the TCRdb table, and some are missing; sequencing was by immunoSEQ multiplex PCR. The data contain 90,000 to 100,000 clones, 81% of them seen just once; the ten biggest clones take up roughly 15%. Germline values: CDR1 SGHNT, CDR2 YYREEE (reference sequence). Between the trimmed V and J ends, which lost 0 bases and 6 bases, there was a span of 12 bases. The CDR3 totals 15 residues. This clone occurred a few times. Its target is not known. Relapse was seen in all patients after autologous stem cell transplantation, and brentuximab vedotin exposure was variable. The TCR sequence derives from a human donor with classical Hodgkin lymphoma. The input for sequencing was peripheral blood mononuclear cells (PBMCs), taken before the second cycle of nivolumab. The chain couples TRBV5-4 to TRBJ2-2; TRBD2 is a possible D gene (6 bases). The CDR3 loop reads CASSLAGGGPGELFF. The DNA for the CDR3 is TGTGCCAGCAGCTTGGCCGGGGGAGGTCCCGGGGAGCTGTTTTTT.